The following is a TCR beta chain sequence with its context. Its antigen is not identified. This sample was taken from a study of PD-1 blockade in classical Hodgkin lymphoma. For the study at large: Patients were infused with nivolumab 3 mg/kg every 2 weeks.

Profiled with immunoSEQ multiplex PCR; TCRdb holds only in-frame clones, not every one. The sample carries some 96,000 clones, 85% to 95% recorded once. Findings and limits, study-wide: Complete responders started with a diversity level that resembled newly diagnosed patients at baseline. Lower baseline TCR diversity was reported for newly diagnosed patients than for healthy donors.

The CDR3 extends over 13 amino acids. The V segment lost 6 bases and the J segment 3 bases; nucleotides outside the gene matches: 3. Looked up from germline, CDR1 is MGHDK and CDR2 is SYGVNS. Time point described: cycle 4 day 1 (C4D1), after five to seven weeks of nivolumab. Every patient had relapsed following autologous stem cell transplantation, and cohorts differed in brentuximab vedotin exposure. The source material was peripheral blood mononuclear cells (PBMCs), sampled before the fourth cycle of nivolumab. This TCR came from a human donor with classical Hodgkin lymphoma. This chain links TRBV25-1 with TRBJ2-7; 9 nucleotides line up with TRBD2. CDR3: CASSPAGGYEQYF. The CDR3 bases are TGTGCCAGCAGCCCAGCGGGAGGCTACGAGCAGTACTTC.